A selection of T cell receptor beta chains follows, all from one sample in a study of glioma-infiltrating T cells. TCRdb fed the multiplex PCR reads into MiXCR, producing one record per CDR3 protein. The sample has 400,000 or so distinct CDR3 sequences, approximately 42% seen once. The sequenced sample was glioma tissue, nonneoplastic brain tissue, or PBMCs (not recorded which). Source of these receptors: a human donor with low-grade glioma or glioblastoma, undergoing nonglioma brain surgery, or in good health (not recorded which). Each CDR3 is given with its conserved first and last residue. Fields, in order: J gene, D gene, V gene, clone size, CDR3 DNA, CDR3 protein. The D gene is left open where the match is weak. Rows give clone size only sometimes, using once, few, many, or a class for an expanded clone.

TRBJ2-7 | - | TRBV20-1 | - | TGCAGTGCTTTTCCGGGACACATCCTTTCCGAGCAGTACTTC | CSAFPGHILSEQYF
TRBJ2-7 | - | TRBV6-1 | many | TGTGCCAGCAGTGTTACCAGGGAGGTCTACGAGCAGTACTTC | CASSVTREVYEQYF
TRBJ1-1 | TRBD1 | TRBV6-1 | many | TGTGCCATCAGAACAGGGGAGCAGGACACTGAAGCTTTCTTT | CAIRTGEQDTEAFF
TRBJ1-1 | - | TRBV7-2 | many | TGTGCCAGCAGCTTAGGTCGGCAAATTGAAGCTTTCTTT | CASSLGRQIEAFF
TRBJ2-3 | - | TRBV4-2 | few | TGTGCCAGCAGCCCTGGGGGAACTAGCACAGATACGCAGTATTTT | CASSPGGTSTDTQYF
TRBJ2-1 | TRBD2 | TRBV28 | - | TGTGCCAGCAGTTCCAGCGGGACCTACAATGAGCAGTTCTTC | CASSSSGTYNEQFF
TRBJ2-5 | TRBD1 | TRBV28 | - | TGTGCCAGCAGTTCATTGGGACAGGGTCAAGAGACCCAGTACTTC | CASSSLGQGQETQYF
TRBJ1-1 | - | TRBV7-9 | - | TGTGCCAGCAGCTTACCAAGACTTAACACTGAAGCTTTCTTT | CASSLPRLNTEAFF
TRBJ2-7 | TRBD1 | TRBV20-1 | few | TGCAGTGCTAGCTTGGACAGGTTCTACGAGCAGTACTTC | CSASLDRFYEQYF
TRBJ2-2 | - | TRBV10-3 | - | TGTGCCATCTTGGAGGGAGTAACCGGGGAGCTGTTTTTT | CAILEGVTGELFF
TRBJ1-1 | - | TRBV4-3 | - | TGCGCCAGCAGCCAAGATGGGAGGGTTCGAACTGAAGCTTTCTTT | CASSQDGRVRTEAFF
TRBJ2-4 | TRBD1 | TRBV28 | - | TGTGCCAGCAGTTTAAGGACGGGACAGACCCCGTTCAAAAACATTCAGTACTTC | CASSLRTGQTPFKNIQYF
TRBJ1-6 | - | TRBV20-1 | few | TGCAGTGCTAGAGATAAAAGTAATTCACCCCTCCACTTT | CSARDKSNSPLHF
TRBJ2-4 | - | TRBV6-5 | many | TGTGCCAGCAGTTCTCGCGCGAAAAACATTCAGTACTTC | CASSSRAKNIQYF
TRBJ1-2 | TRBD1 | TRBV25-1 | - | TGTGCCAGCAGTGAGACAGGGACCCTCGGTGGCTACACCTTC | CASSETGTLGGYTF